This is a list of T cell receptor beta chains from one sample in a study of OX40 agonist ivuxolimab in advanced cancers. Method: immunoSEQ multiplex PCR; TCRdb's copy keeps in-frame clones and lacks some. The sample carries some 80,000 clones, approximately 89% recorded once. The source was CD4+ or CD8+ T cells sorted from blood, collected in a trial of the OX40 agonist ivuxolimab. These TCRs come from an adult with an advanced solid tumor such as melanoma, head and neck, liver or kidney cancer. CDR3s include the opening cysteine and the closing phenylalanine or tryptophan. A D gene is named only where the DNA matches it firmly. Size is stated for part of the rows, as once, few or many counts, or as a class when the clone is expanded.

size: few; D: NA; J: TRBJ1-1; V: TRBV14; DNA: TGTGCCAGCAGCCGCTGGGCGCTGAACACTGAAGCTTTCTTT; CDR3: CASSRWALNTEAFF
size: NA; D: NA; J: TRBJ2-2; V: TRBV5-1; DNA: TGCGCCAGCACGTTAGCTCTCCGGGGGACCGGGGAGCTGTTTTTT; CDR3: CASTLALRGTGELFF
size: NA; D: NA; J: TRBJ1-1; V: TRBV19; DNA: TGTGCCAGTAGTCCCGCCCGATCGGGGAACACTGAAGCTTTCTTT; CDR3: CASSPARSGNTEAFF
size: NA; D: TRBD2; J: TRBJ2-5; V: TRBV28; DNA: TGTGCCAGCAGGAGGACTAGCGGGGGTAATCAAGAGACCCAGTACTTC; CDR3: CASRRTSGGNQETQYF
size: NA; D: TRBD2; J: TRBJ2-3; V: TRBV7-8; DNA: TGTGCCAGCAGCTTATTTCGCGGGGGGGCCGGGGATACGCAGTATTTT; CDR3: CASSLFRGGAGDTQYF
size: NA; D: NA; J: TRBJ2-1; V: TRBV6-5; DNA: TGTGCCAGCTGGACTTCCTCCTACAATGAGCAGTTCTTC; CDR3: CASWTSSYNEQFF
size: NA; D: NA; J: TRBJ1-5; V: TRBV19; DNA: TGTGCCAGTAGTATAGGGGGTCGTCAGCCCCAGCATTTT; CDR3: CASSIGGRQPQHF
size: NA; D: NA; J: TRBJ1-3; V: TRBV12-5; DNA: TGTGCTAGTGGTTTGGGGGGCTTCAGCCTCTCCGACTCTGGAAACACCATATATTTT; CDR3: CASGLGGFSLSDSGNTIYF
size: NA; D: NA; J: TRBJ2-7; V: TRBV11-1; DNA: TGTGCCAGCACAACAGGGCGGGGGGAGCAGTACTTC; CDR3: CASTTGRGEQYF
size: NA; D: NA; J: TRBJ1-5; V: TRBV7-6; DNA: TGTGCCAGCAGCTTAGGGAGGGGAAGCAATCAGCCCCAGCATTTT; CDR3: CASSLGRGSNQPQHF
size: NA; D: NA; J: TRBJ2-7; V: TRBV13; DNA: TGTGCCAGCAGCTTAGGTCCGGTCCTCTACGAGCAGTACTTC; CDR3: CASSLGPVLYEQYF
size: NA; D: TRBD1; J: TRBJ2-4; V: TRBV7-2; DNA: TGTGCCAGCAACCCGTCGGGACAGGGAAACATTCAGTACTTC; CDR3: CASNPSGQGNIQYF
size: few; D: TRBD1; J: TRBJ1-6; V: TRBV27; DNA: TGTGCCAGCAGCTGGAGAGGACCGGGACAGGGTTCACCCCTCCACTTT; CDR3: CASSWRGPGQGSPLHF
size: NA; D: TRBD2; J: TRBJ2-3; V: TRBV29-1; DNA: TGCAGCGCCATGACGGGGGGGAGCACAGATACGCAGTATTTT; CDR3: CSAMTGGSTDTQYF
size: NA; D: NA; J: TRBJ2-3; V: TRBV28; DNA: TGTGCCAGCAGTTTCATTAAGGGGGTAACCCCAGATACGCAGTATTTT; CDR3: CASSFIKGVTPDTQYF